Listed here are 27 T cell receptor beta chains from one sample, sequenced in a study of blood T cell repertoires in COVID-19. The method was immunoSEQ multiplex PCR; TCRdb's version includes in-frame clones alone and lacks a portion of them. The sample has about 170,000 clones, around 85% seen once; the top ten hold approximately 9.9%. What was sequenced was peripheral blood. The origin of the receptors is a woman aged 60-70 years with COVID-19, enrolled during active disease.

This chain connects TRBV4-3 to TRBJ1-1, with TRBD1 matching 7 bases. V lost 0 bases and J lost 2; bases outside the gene matches: 6. This CDR3 region has 16 residues. Germline values: CDR1 LGHNA, CDR2 YSLEER. The CDR3 is CASSQEEGGLNTEAFF. The DNA for the CDR3 is TGCGCCAGCAGCCAAGAAGAAGGGGGCCTCAACACTGAAGCTTTCTTT.

This chain uses TRBV15 with TRBJ2-7; 13 positions agree with TRBD2. Germline CDR1 and CDR2: LNHNV and YYDKDF (reference sequence). This CDR3 is 16 amino acids long. Trimming cost V 6 bases and J 3 bases; bases outside gene matches: 8. The CDR3 loop reads CATSIALAGGLYEQYF. CDR3 bases: TGTGCCACCAGTATAGCACTAGCGGGAGGGCTCTACGAGCAGTACTTC.

The gene calls are TRBV4-1 and TRBJ2-7; D ambiguous. Germline V gene sequence: CDR1 MGHRA, CDR2 YSYEKL. This CDR3 spans 14 amino acids. Trimming shortened V by 0 bases and J by 1 base, and 7 bases separated the two germline ends. DNA for the CDR3: TGCGCCAGCAGCCAAGAGCGCGGTTCCTACGAGCAGTACTTC. Translating it yields CASSQERGSYEQYF.

The rearrangement joins TRBV6-2 or TRBV6-3 to TRBJ2-6, with 7 bases aligning to TRBD1. V gave up 4 bases and J gave up 0 bases; unmatched junction bases: 12. Per the germline V gene, CDR1 is MNHEY and CDR2 is SVGEGT. This CDR3 contains 19 residues. The CDR3 nucleotides are TGTGCCAGCAGTTCCCTGACAGGGTTCCTTCTCTCTGGGGCCAACGTCCTGACTTTC. Translating gives CASSSLTGFLLSGANVLTF.

CDR3 DNA sequence: TGTGCCAGCAGCCGCCTTCGACAGGGAGTGTACCAAGAGACCCAGTACTTC. This translates into CASSRLRQGVYQETQYF. This sequence joins TRBV14 and TRBJ2-5; 7 bases are a match to TRBD1. Germline-derived CDR1 and CDR2 are SGHDN and FVKESK. The CDR3 is 17 residues long. The J segment lost 0 bases and the V segment lost 4 bases, leaving 11 bases of the junction unmatched. The whole variable domain, remainder taken from reference TRBV14 and TRBJ2-5, is EAGVTQFPSHSVIEKGQTVTLRCDPISGHDNLYWYRRVMGKEIKFLLHFVKESKQDESGMPNNRFLAERTGGTYSTLKVQPAELEDSGVYFCASSRLRQGVYQETQYFGPGTRLLVL.

The chain combines TRBV2 with TRBJ2-1, with 15 bases fitting TRBD2. Germline V gene lookup returns CDR1 SNHLY and CDR2 FYNNEI. The junction had 6 bases not matched to a gene; V was cut back by 6 bases and J by 3 bases. This CDR3 has 17 residues. The CDR3 DNA sequence: TGTGCCAGCAGCGGGACTAGCGGGAGGTCGGGCTACAATGAGCAGTTCTTC. The encoded protein is CASSGTSGRSGYNEQFF.

The chain combines TRBV18 with TRBJ2-7; tentatively, D is TRBD2 (6 bases). Between the trimmed V and J ends, which lost 3 bases and 6 bases, there was a span of 18 bases. The CDR3 is made up of 15 amino acids. From germline, CDR1 is KGHSH and CDR2 LQKENI. The CDR3 sequence is CASSPSGTVPREQYF. The CDR3 bases are TGTGCCAGCTCACCTTCCGGGACTGTCCCCCGCGAGCAGTACTTC.

CDR3 DNA sequence: TGTGCCAGCAGCCAATGGGCTACCCGGGACACGAGCACAGATACGCAGTATTTT. It is translated as CASSQWATRDTSTDTQYF. The genes are TRBV3-1 (or the pseudogene TRBV3-2) and TRBJ2-3; perhaps TRBD1 as D (6 bases). CDR1 and CDR2 (germline): LGHDT, YNNKEL (reference sequence). Trimming removed 2 bases from V and 0 bases from J, with 18 bases in between. This CDR3 contains 18 residues.

To note about this clone: An end of the junction does not agree with germline; a read error may underlie this. V usage is TRBV9 and J usage is TRBJ2-7, with 7 bases aligning to TRBD1. Germline lookup yields CDR1 SGDLS and CDR2 YYNGEE. CDR3 length equals 14 residues. CDR3 sequence: CASSVGTVSHEQYF. CDR3 nucleotides: TGTGCCAGCAGCGTCGGGACAGTCTCCCACGAGCAGTACTTC. Combining the CDR3 with reference TRBV9 and TRBJ2-7 gives the whole variable domain DSGVTQTPKHLITATGQRVTLRCSPRSGDLSVYWYQQSLDQGLQFLIQYYNGEERAKGNILERFSAQQFPDLHSELNLSSLELGDSALYFCASSVGTVSHEQYFGPGTRLTVT.

The chain carries TRBV19 and TRBJ1-4; 10 bases map to TRBD1. The CDR3 has 15 residues. Trimming cost V 7 bases and J 7 bases; bases outside gene matches: 9. Germline CDR1 and CDR2: LNHDA and SQIVND (reference sequence). The CDR3 DNA follows: TGTGCCAGTACCGGACAGGGGGGATTACTTGAAAAACTGTTTTTT. Its translation: CASTGQGGLLEKLFF. Based on the CDR3 plus reference TRBV19 and TRBJ1-4, the full variable domain is DGGITQSPKYLFRKEGQNVTLSCEQNLNHDAMYWYRQDPGQGLRLIYYSQIVNDFQKGDIAEGYSVSREKKESFPLTVTSAQKNPTAFYLCASTGQGGLLEKLFFGSGTQLSVL.

The chain combines TRBV30 with TRBJ2-5; maybe TRBD1 (6 bases). Germline values: CDR1 GTSNPN, CDR2 SVGIG (reference sequence). The CDR3 is 13 residues long. The V and J ends lost 3 bases and 3 bases respectively, with 11 bases between them. The CDR3 DNA reads as TGTGCCTGGAGCCAGGGGAGAGAAGAGACCCAGTACTTC. Translating it yields CAWSQGREETQYF. The variable domain in full, completed from reference TRBV30 and TRBJ2-5, reads SQTIHQWPATLVQPVGSPLSLECTVEGTSNPNLYWYRQAAGRGLQLLFYSVGIGQISSEVPQNLSASRPQDRQFILSSKKLLLSDSGFYLCAWSQGREETQYFGPGTRLLVL.

The chain has TRBV5-6 and TRBJ1-2, with 12 bases lining up with TRBD1. The V gene's germline CDR1 is SGHDT and CDR2 YYEEEE. The CDR3 runs to 15 residues. The junction had 6 bases not matched to a gene; V was cut back by 1 base and J by 8 bases. CDR3 DNA sequence: TGTGCCAGCAGCTTGTTTGGGGACAGGGGGCTCGGCTACACCTTC. This encodes CASSLFGDRGLGYTF.

The J gene is TRBJ1-2, the V gene TRBV24-1; possibly TRBD1 for D (6 bases). Germline CDR1 is KGHDR and CDR2 is SFDVKD. The CDR3 is made up of 12 amino acids. Trimming took off 9 bases at V and 10 bases at J, with 17 bases between the two ends. The CDR3 region is CATGGRRGIYTF. Written as DNA, the CDR3 is TGTGCCACCGGGGGCCGGAGAGGAATCTACACCTTC.

This clone appeared once. The J gene is TRBJ1-2, the V gene TRBV5-4; 8 positions match TRBD1. Losses at the gene ends were 4 bases for V and 4 bases for J; bases not matched to a gene: 3. This CDR3 is built from 13 residues. CDR1 SGHNT and CDR2 YYREEE come from the germline V gene (reference sequence). In nucleotides, the CDR3 is TGTGCCAGCAGCCCAGGGGGCGGCTATGGCTACACCTTC. This translates into CASSPGGGYGYTF.

This chain links TRBV25-1 with TRBJ2-2, with 9 bases identical to TRBD1. From germline, CDR1 is MGHDK and CDR2 SYGVNS. V lost 4 bases, J lost 3 bases, and 0 bases stayed unmatched. CDR3 length equals 14 residues. The CDR3: CASSGQGDTGELFF. In DNA, the CDR3 is TGTGCCAGCAGTGGACAGGGGGACACCGGGGAGCTGTTTTTT.

This clone was detected a few times. The CDR3 region has the DNA TGTGCCAGCTCACTAGTACAGGGGAAAAACATTCAGTACTTC. Translation: CASSLVQGKNIQYF. V is TRBV18 and J is TRBJ2-4, with 7 positions matching TRBD1. J gave up 4 bases and V 4 bases, and 4 bases lay outside the gene matches. The CDR3 contains 14 residues. Germline V gives CDR1 KGHSH, CDR2 LQKENI.

V gene TRBV7-9 combines with J gene TRBJ1-2; D is ambiguous. In germline, CDR1 is SEHNR, CDR2 FQNEAQ (reference sequence). The CDR3 runs 13 residues. V lost 5 bases, J lost 4 bases, and 11 bases lay in between. The CDR3 region has the DNA TGTGCCAGCAGCGCCGGGAATATCTATGGCTACACCTTC. Translation gives CASSAGNIYGYTF. Based on the CDR3 plus reference TRBV7-9 and TRBJ1-2, the full variable domain is DTGVSQNPRHKITKRGQNVTFRCDPISEHNRLYWYRQTLGQGPEFLTYFQNEAQLEKSRLLSDRFSAERPKGSFSTLEIQRTEQGDSAMYLCASSAGNIYGYTFGSGTRLTVV.

V usage is TRBV21-1 and J usage is TRBJ1-2; whether TRBD1, the table's D call, matches the DNA was not checked. TRBV21-1 constitutes a pseudogene. The CDR3 consists of 14 residues. The CDR3 here is CASSKAGQGAGYTF. Written as DNA, the CDR3 is TGTGCCAGCAGCAAAGCGGGGCAGGGGGCAGGCTACACCTTC.

The chain employs TRBV7-8 and TRBJ1-5, with 7 bases lining up with TRBD1. V lost 1 base to trimming and J lost 0 bases; unmatched junction nucleotides: 3. Germline loops: CDR1 SGHVS, CDR2 FQNEAQ. The CDR3 spans 16 residues. The CDR3 is CASSLGGTASNQPQHF. CDR3 nucleotides: TGTGCCAGCAGCTTAGGGGGGACAGCTAGCAATCAGCCCCAGCATTTT.

This chain uses TRBV30 with TRBJ1-3; D may be TRBD1 (5 bases). Germline CDR1 GTSNPN, CDR2 SVGIG (reference sequence). Trimming removed 4 bases at V and 2 bases at J, with 18 bases between. The CDR3 runs 16 residues. CDR3 amino acids: CAWNREPGGPGNTIYF. CDR3 in DNA: TGTGCCTGGAACCGCGAGCCGGGGGGACCTGGAAACACCATATATTTT.

The V and J genes are TRBV5-4 and TRBJ2-2; 8 bases align to TRBD2. CDR3 size: 16 residues. Germline V gives CDR1 SGHNT, CDR2 YYREEE (reference sequence). V shed 0 bases, J shed 7 bases, and the junction held 8 bases outside the gene matches. The DNA for the CDR3 is TGTGCCAGCAGCTTGGACCCAGCGGGAGCGGGCGGGGAGCTGTTTTTT. Encoded protein: CASSLDPAGAGGELFF.

The chain couples TRBV30 to TRBJ2-2; 7 bases agree with TRBD1. Germline trimming cut 4 bases from V and 3 bases from J; bases unmatched to any gene: 5. Per germline, CDR1 GTSNPN and CDR2 SVGIG (reference sequence). This CDR3 is built from 14 residues. In nucleotides, the CDR3 is TGTGCCTGGACCGGGACAGAGTACACCGGGGAGCTGTTTTTT. Its translation is CAWTGTEYTGELFF.

This chain joins TRBV6-2 or TRBV6-3 and TRBJ2-1; 10 positions agree with TRBD2. J gave up 3 bases and V 2 bases, and 13 bases lay outside the gene matches. The CDR3 loop spans 19 amino acids. The germline gives CDR1 MNHEY, CDR2 SVGEGT. The CDR3: CASSYRAGSGRALYNEQFF. CDR3 sequence (DNA): TGTGCCAGCAGTTACAGGGCAGGAAGCGGGAGGGCTCTCTACAATGAGCAGTTCTTC.

This clone was seen a single time. The rearrangement links TRBV30 to TRBJ2-7, with 13 bases that match TRBD2. Germline CDR1 and CDR2: GTSNPN and SVGIG (reference sequence). This CDR3 has 17 amino acids. Germline trimming cut 5 bases from V and 6 bases from J; bases unmatched to any gene: 16. As DNA, the CDR3 is TGTGCCTGGGCTAACCTCCTAAGGACTAGCGGGAGACTCGAGCAGTACTTC. The encoded protein is CAWANLLRTSGRLEQYF. Using reference TRBV30 and TRBJ2-7 for the parts outside the CDR3, the full variable domain is SQTIHQWPATLVQPVGSPLSLECTVEGTSNPNLYWYRQAAGRGLQLLFYSVGIGQISSEVPQNLSASRPQDRQFILSSKKLLLSDSGFYLCAWANLLRTSGRLEQYFGPGTRLTVT.

This chain uses TRBV11-2 with TRBJ1-2; tentatively, D is TRBD1 (6 bases). This CDR3 has 14 amino acids. Per the germline V gene, CDR1 is SGHAT and CDR2 is FQNNGV. V lost 1 base and J 7 bases, leaving 13 bases between the germline ends. CDR3 coding DNA: TGTGCCAGCAGCTTAGTAGGGAGGGGGGCTGGCTACACCTTC. Translation gives CASSLVGRGAGYTF.

The V call is TRBV5-6, the J call TRBJ2-7; 8 bases align to TRBD1. J gave up 3 bases and V 0 bases, and 5 bases lay outside the gene matches. Germline V lookup: CDR1 SGHDT, CDR2 YYEEEE. This CDR3 spans 15 amino acids. CDR3 sequence: CASSLDIRGRYEQYF. CDR3 in DNA: TGTGCCAGCAGCTTGGATATCAGGGGGCGCTACGAGCAGTACTTC.

CDR3 protein: CASSSGGPYEQYF. The CDR3 coding sequence is TGTGCCAGCAGTTCAGGGGGACCCTACGAGCAGTACTTC. J is TRBJ2-7 and V is TRBV27; TRBD1 aligns across 7 bases. Germline-derived CDR1 and CDR2 are MNHEY and SMNVEV (reference sequence). This CDR3 is 13 amino acids long. The junction had 2 bases not matched to a gene; V was cut back by 4 bases and J by 2 bases.